These T cell receptor beta chains were read from a single sample in a study of blood T cells in healthy people across ages. MiXCR, run by TCRdb on the 5' RACE reads, gives a single entry per CDR3 protein. Seen here are approximately 800,000 distinct CDR3 sequences, about 46% observed once, and the top ten hold 15% to 20%. What was sequenced was blood. The receptors were sampled from an elderly man in good health. Both conserved end residues are part of each CDR3. The size of a clone is reported for some rows only, either as once, few or many, or as a class for expanded clones.

>TRBV9|NA|TRBJ2-1
CASSVSRVINEQFF
>TRBV7-7|NA|TRBJ2-5
CASSLGLAGEARQTQYF
>TRBV14|many|TRBJ2-1
CASSPRGAFYNEQFF
>TRBV20-1|once|TRBJ2-4
CSALKLAEGANIQYF
>TRBV20-1|NA|NA
CSMEVAGGTGPYEQYF
>TRBV27|many|TRBJ2-6
CASSLGTGVPGANVLTF
>TRBV5-1|many|TRBJ2-7
CASSLGPGSSYEQYF
>TRBV30|NA|TRBJ2-3
CAWSGGWRGTDTQYF
>TRBV12-3/TRBV12-4|NA|TRBJ2-5
CASSFPGQSVETQYF
>TRBV7-8|NA|TRBJ2-7
CASSRGRGRAVYEQYF
>TRBV4-3|NA|TRBJ2-1
CASSVSLREGLFDEQFF
>TRBV20-1|NA|TRBJ1-6
CSAHDGSYNSPLHF
>TRBV7-9|many|TRBJ2-5
CASSWGGALGETQYF
>TRBV5-1|NA|TRBJ2-3
CASFGGRATDTQYF
>TRBV29-1|NA|TRBJ2-1
CSAFLDSGYLRKDEQFF
>TRBV20-1|once|TRBJ2-5
CSARTAGGRNEQYF
>TRBV27|NA|TRBJ2-6
CASKGTGGSGANVLTF
>TRBV4-1|NA|TRBJ2-7
CASSLRGGQGPYEQYF
>TRBV29-1|NA|TRBJ2-1
CSVPGLPRLNEQFF
>TRBV28|NA|TRBJ2-5
CASSWNRDIETQYF
>TRBV12-3/TRBV12-4|NA|TRBJ2-1
CASRTTGKGNEQFF
>TRBV10-3|NA|TRBJ2-1
CASRAGGPYNEQFF